A single T cell receptor (beta chain) is shown here with its context. The sample originates from a study of blood T cell repertoires in COVID-19. Study-wide context: COVID-19 samples collected from the United States, Italy and Spain covered acute and convalescent phases.

Authors' methods: For nucleated cells, counts were estimated from reference gene primer amplification. Sequencing used immunoSEQ multiplex PCR; TCRdb keeps in-frame clones, though not all of them. That table gives V, J and clone size, and the DNA gave D and trimming. The sample carries around 49,000 clones, 85% to 95% recorded once. V trimming: 2 bases; J trimming: 6 bases; junction bases outside the gene matches: 4. The CDR3 consists of 13 residues. CDR1 and CDR2 (germline): SGDLS, YYNGEE. The TCR sequence derives from a man aged 55-75 years with COVID-19, enrolled during active disease. This chain connects TRBV9 to TRBJ2-7; TRBD2 agrees at 8 bases. The sample was peripheral blood. The CDR3 is CASSVREGTEQYF. CDR3 DNA sequence: TGTGCCAGCAGCGTCCGGGAGGGCACCGAGCAGTACTTC.